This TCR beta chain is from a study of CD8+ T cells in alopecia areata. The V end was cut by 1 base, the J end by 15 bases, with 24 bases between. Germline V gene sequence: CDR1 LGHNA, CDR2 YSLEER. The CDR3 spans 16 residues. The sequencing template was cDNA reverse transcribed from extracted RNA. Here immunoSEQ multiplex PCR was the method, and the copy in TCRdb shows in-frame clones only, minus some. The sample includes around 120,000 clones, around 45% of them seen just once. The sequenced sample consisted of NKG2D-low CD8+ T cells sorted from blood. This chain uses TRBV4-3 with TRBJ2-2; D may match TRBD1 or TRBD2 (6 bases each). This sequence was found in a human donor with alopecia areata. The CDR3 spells CASSQGGQTGGNMLFF. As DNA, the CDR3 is TGCGCCAGCAGCCAAGGAGGGCAGACAGGCGGGAATATGTTGTTTTTT.